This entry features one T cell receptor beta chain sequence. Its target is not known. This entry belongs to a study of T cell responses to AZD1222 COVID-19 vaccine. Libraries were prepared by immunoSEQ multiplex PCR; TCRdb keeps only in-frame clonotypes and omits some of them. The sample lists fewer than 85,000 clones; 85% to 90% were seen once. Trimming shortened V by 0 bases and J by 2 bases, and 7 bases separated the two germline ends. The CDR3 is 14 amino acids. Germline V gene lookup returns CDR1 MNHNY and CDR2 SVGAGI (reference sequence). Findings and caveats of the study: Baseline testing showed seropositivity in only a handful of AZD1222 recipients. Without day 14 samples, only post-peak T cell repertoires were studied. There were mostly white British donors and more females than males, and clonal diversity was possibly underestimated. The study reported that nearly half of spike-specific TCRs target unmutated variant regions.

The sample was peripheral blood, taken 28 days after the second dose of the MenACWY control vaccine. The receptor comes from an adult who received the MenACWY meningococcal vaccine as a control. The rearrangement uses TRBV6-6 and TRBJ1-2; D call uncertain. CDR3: CASSYSGNNYGYTF. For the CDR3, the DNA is TGTGCCAGCAGTTACTCTGGCAACAACTATGGCTACACCTTC.